Following are 8 T cell receptor beta chains from one sample sequenced in a study of early T cells in non-severe SARS-CoV-2 infection (dated by TCRdb to 2020 to 2022). Library preparation employed 5' RACE. The data were produced on a NextSeq 500. TCRdb cleaned the public reads at Q25 with fastp, built clones with MiXCR and kept in-frame beta chains. Records with the same CDR3 protein are collapsed into one entry carrying the most frequent genes and DNA. The sample table records tens of thousands of distinct CDR3 sequences; roughly 12% of these occur just once. Jointly, the top ten make up 2.5% to 3.5% of the sample. The specimen comprised whole blood, sampled at baseline. The receptors come from an adult who was a healthcare worker with PCR-confirmed SARS-CoV-2 infection or an uninfected control (not recorded which).

The rearrangement joins TRBV7-3 to TRBJ2-2; 8 bases are a match to TRBD1. This CDR3 is built from 16 residues. V lost 5 bases to trimming and J lost 2 bases; unmatched junction nucleotides: 7. Looked up from germline, CDR1 is SGHTA and CDR2 is FQGTGA. This CDR3 reads CASSITGTGNTGELFF. CDR3 nucleotide sequence: TGTGCCAGCAGCATTACCGGGACAGGCAACACCGGGGAGCTGTTTTTT.

The chain carries TRBV28 and TRBJ2-5; D is perhaps TRBD2 (6 bases). This CDR3 has 15 amino acids. The germline gives CDR1 MDHEN, CDR2 SYDVKM. V was clipped by 6 bases and J by 1 base, with 15 bases between them. The CDR3 DNA sequence: TGTGCCAGCAGCCCGCGGGGTAGCGGCCAAGAGACCCAGTACTTC. Translated, it gives CASSPRGSGQETQYF.

This clonotype was found a few times. The genes are TRBV11-2 and TRBJ2-7; no definite D call. Between the trimmed V and J ends, which lost 8 bases and 3 bases, there was a span of 23 bases. The CDR3 has 16 residues. The germline V gene has CDR1 SGHAT and CDR2 FQNNGV. CDR3 in amino acids: CASGLKPRRWDYEQYF. The CDR3 DNA is TGTGCCAGCGGGCTAAAACCCCGCCGGTGGGACTACGAGCAGTACTTC.

The chain uses TRBV4-3 and TRBJ2-1, with 10 bases that match TRBD2. The germline gives CDR1 LGHNA, CDR2 YSLEER. J gave up 4 bases and V 4 bases, and 19 bases lay outside the gene matches. This CDR3 comprises 20 residues. Written as DNA, the CDR3 is TGCGCCAGCAGCCGAGAACCGGCCCCCCTTACTAGCGGGGATTACAATGAGCAGTTCTTC. Translation: CASSREPAPLTSGDYNEQFF.

This clonotype was found many times. The rearrangement joins TRBV6-2 or TRBV6-3 to TRBJ2-5; D ambiguous. V was pared by 2 bases and J by 2 bases, with 9 bases between. Germline V gives CDR1 MNHEY, CDR2 SVGEGT. This CDR3 is built from 14 residues. Here the CDR3 DNA reads TGTGCCAGCAGTTACGGGCCAGTGCAAGAGACCCAGTACTTC. As protein: CASSYGPVQETQYF.

This clonotype is categorized as medium-sized (0.01 to 0.1%). The V gene is TRBV29-1, the J gene TRBJ2-1; 12 nucleotides align to TRBD2. The CDR3 totals 11 residues. CDR1 and CDR2 (germline): SQVTM, ANQGSEA. The V gene end was trimmed by 8 bases and the J gene end by 8 bases; junction bases not matched to a gene: 1. The CDR3 reads CSRTSGDEQFF. The CDR3 DNA sequence: TGCAGCAGGACTAGCGGGGATGAGCAGTTCTTC.

This clonotype was recorded many times. J is TRBJ1-5 and V is TRBV5-1; D is perhaps TRBD1 (6 bases). CDR3 length equals 15 residues. V was clipped by 0 bases and J by 3 bases, with 10 bases between them. The germline V gene has CDR1 SGHRS and CDR2 YFSETQ. In DNA form, the CDR3 reads TGCGCCAGCAGCTTGGAGGCAGGGGTCAATCAGCCCCAGCATTTT. Translating gives CASSLEAGVNQPQHF.

The chain uses TRBV12-3 or TRBV12-4 and TRBJ2-3; 7 bases match TRBD1. CDR3 length: 15 amino acids. V gave up 7 bases and J gave up 2 bases; unmatched junction bases: 9. DNA of the CDR3: TGTGCCAGCACCGAGAGGGGGCTAAACACAGATACGCAGTATTTT. It codes for CASTERGLNTDTQYF.